These 29 T cell receptor beta chains originate from one sample sequenced in a study of T-cell reconstitution after alpha-beta-depleted transplantation in children. Preparing the TCRbeta library involved the use of unique molecular identifiers. TCRdb passed the PCR reads through MiXCR, listing each CDR3 protein once. The data hold about 610,000 distinct CDR3 sequences, with about 10% observed a single time. Source: PBMCs from the stem cell graft donor, taken from the stem cell graft. Receptor source: a human donor who donated a stem cell graft to a child with acute myeloid leukemia.

There are a few counts of this clonotype. The chain combines TRBV5-1 with TRBJ2-5; tentative D call: TRBD1 (5 bases). The V gene lost 0 bases and the J gene lost 0 bases, with 15 bases spanning the gap. CDR1 is SGHRS, CDR2 YFSETQ, per germline. The CDR3 has 17 residues. In DNA form, the CDR3 reads TGCGCCAGCAGCTTGGCTCAGGGTAACTGGTACCAAGAGACCCAGTACTTC. It encodes CASSLAQGNWYQETQYF.

Concerning this clonotype: A junction boundary mismatches the germline segment, possibly from a read error. V usage is TRBV3-1 and J usage is TRBJ2-1; TRBD2 matches at 11 bases. Germline CDR1 reads LGHDT; CDR2 reads YNNKEL (reference sequence). CDR3 size: 19 residues. The CDR3 here is CTSSTSRLAGRPLGNEQFF. The CDR3 DNA reads as TGTACCAGCAGTACGAGCCGACTAGCGGGGCGCCCTTTAGGAAATGAGCAGTTCTTC.

This sequence joins TRBV12-3 or TRBV12-4 and TRBJ2-2; 9 bases align to TRBD2. The trim removed 3 bases at V and 4 bases at J, leaving 6 bases unmatched. This CDR3 comprises 16 residues. In DNA, the CDR3 is TGTGCCAGCAGTTTTGGAGCGGGAGGTTCCACCGGGGAGCTGTTTTTT. Protein: CASSFGAGGSTGELFF.

Only a few counts were recorded for this clonotype. The chain combines TRBV5-1 with TRBJ2-5, with 11 bases aligning to TRBD2. Germline V lookup: CDR1 SGHRS, CDR2 YFSETQ. The CDR3 runs to 17 residues. Germline trimming cut 4 bases from V and 1 base from J; bases unmatched to any gene: 9. This CDR3 is CASSPGLADLLQETQYF. CDR3 nucleotides: TGCGCCAGCAGCCCGGGACTAGCGGACTTACTCCAAGAGACCCAGTACTTC. Full variable domain (remainder filled in from reference TRBV5-1 and TRBJ2-5): KAGVTQTPRYLIKTRGQQVTLSCSPISGHRSVSWYQQTPGQGLQFLFEYFSETQRNKGNFPGRFSGRQFSNSRSEMNVSTLELGDSALYLCASSPGLADLLQETQYFGPGTRLLVL.

This clonotype was counted between two and nine times. The V gene is TRBV4-2, the J gene TRBJ2-3; 7 bases map to TRBD2. The germline V gene has CDR1 LGHNA and CDR2 YNFKEQ. V lost 4 bases, J lost 1 base, and 20 bases stayed unmatched. The CDR3 is 20 residues long. In nucleotides, the CDR3 is TGTGCCAGCAGCCCCTGGTCCGGGACTACCACTATGGCGGGCACAGATACGCAGTATTTT. Translating it yields CASSPWSGTTTMAGTDTQYF.

Only a few counts were recorded for this clonotype. The CDR3 DNA follows: TGTGCCAGCAGCTTTTTCGTTGCCAACAATGAGCAGTTCTTC. This translates into CASSFFVANNEQFF. The gene calls are TRBV11-2 and TRBJ2-1; no clear D gene. The CDR3 spans 14 residues. The germline V gene has CDR1 SGHAT and CDR2 FQNNGV. Trimming took off 3 bases at V and 5 bases at J, with 11 bases between the two ends.

This clonotype was seen a few times. CDR3 coding DNA: TGTGCCAGCACCGCGGACGGTAGCTCCTACAATGAGCAGTTCTTC. It translates to CASTADGSSYNEQFF. V and J are TRBV6-1 and TRBJ2-1; D gene ambiguous. The germline V and J ends were trimmed by 7 bases and 0 bases, with 13 bases remaining between them. CDR1 and CDR2 (germline): MNHNS, SASEGT. This CDR3 spans 15 amino acids.

This clonotype was detected ten times or more. The rearrangement links TRBV25-1 to TRBJ2-1, with 9 nucleotides matching TRBD2. The germline CDR1 and CDR2 sequences are MGHDK and SYGVNS. J gave up 8 bases and V 2 bases, and 19 bases lay outside the gene matches. The CDR3 sequence is 19 residues long. CDR3 residues: CASSERLMDSSGSTHEQFF. For the CDR3, the DNA is TGTGCCAGCAGTGAACGCCTAATGGATAGTAGCGGGAGTACCCATGAGCAGTTCTTC.

This clonotype was found a few times. The V call is TRBV11-1, the J call TRBJ2-3, with 11 bases identical to TRBD2. Per the germline V gene, CDR1 is SGHAT and CDR2 is FQDESV (reference sequence). CDR3 length: 18 amino acids. V dropped 1 base and J dropped 1; count of bases not matched to a gene: 7. The CDR3 nucleotides are TGTGCCAGCAGCTTAGGTTCTAGCGGGAGGCCGGGCACAGATACGCAGTATTTT. It translates to CASSLGSSGRPGTDTQYF.

This clonotype occurred a few times. In DNA, the CDR3 is TGTGCCAGCAGTTTTTGGCTAGCGGGAGGGCCCGTCCCCGGGGAGCTGTTTTTT. Its translation: CASSFWLAGGPVPGELFF. This chain uses TRBV12-3 or TRBV12-4 with TRBJ2-2; 12 nucleotides align to TRBD2. The CDR3 is made up of 18 amino acids. Trimming removed 3 bases from V and 6 bases from J; junction bases left unmatched: 11.

The V and J genes are TRBV19 and TRBJ2-7; 10 positions match TRBD1. The V and J ends lost 6 bases and 3 bases, in that order; junction bases with no gene match: 5. The germline V gene has CDR1 LNHDA and CDR2 SQIVND (reference sequence). CDR3 length equals 14 residues. The CDR3 region has the DNA TGTGCCAGTAGCCCGGACAGGGGGTTCTACGAGCAGTACTTC. Its protein product is CASSPDRGFYEQYF.

CDR3 coding DNA: TGTGCCTGGGGCGGGAGATCTTACGAGCAGTACTTC. Protein: CAWGGRSYEQYF. The chain is built from TRBV30 and TRBJ2-7, with TRBD2 matching over 7 bases. V was clipped by 5 bases and J by 4 bases; unmatched bases: 5. The CDR3 is 12 amino acids. Per germline, CDR1 GTSNPN and CDR2 SVGIG (reference sequence).

This clonotype was observed at least ten times. The chain couples TRBV11-3 to TRBJ2-7; 10 positions agree with TRBD1. Germline V lookup: CDR1 SGHNT, CDR2 YENEEA. The V and J ends lost 5 bases and 4 bases, in that order; junction bases with no gene match: 8. This CDR3 comprises 15 residues. Here the CDR3 DNA reads TGTGCCAGCAGCCGACGCGGGACAGGGGTATACGAGCAGTACTTC. Translated, it gives CASSRRGTGVYEQYF. Supplemented by reference TRBV11-3 and TRBJ2-7, the full variable domain reads EAGVVQSPRYKIIEKKQPVAFWCNPISGHNTLYWYLQNLGQGPELLIRYENEEAVDDSQLPKDRFSAERLKGVDSTLKIQPAELGDSAVYLCASSRRGTGVYEQYFGPGTRLTVT.

The chain carries TRBV29-1 and TRBJ1-2, with TRBD1 as a possible D gene (5 bases). With 4 bases removed from V and 8 bases from J, the gap between germline ends came to 14 bases. Germline CDR1 SQVTM, CDR2 ANQGSEA. The CDR3 consists of 12 residues. CDR3 sequence: CSVGDPSVGYTF. In DNA form, the CDR3 reads TGCAGCGTTGGGGACCCCAGTGTGGGCTACACCTTC.

This clonotype has more than one count but fewer than ten. The J gene is TRBJ2-7, the V gene TRBV6-1; a weak D match, TRBD2 (5 bases). V lost 6 bases, J lost 4 bases, and 19 bases lay in between. Germline assignment: CDR1 MNHNS and CDR2 SASEGT. This CDR3 contains 15 residues. The CDR3 sequence: CASRSTSLRGYEQYF. The CDR3 nucleotides are TGTGCCAGCAGATCCACCTCACTCCGAGGGTACGAGCAGTACTTC.

At least ten counts were recorded for this clonotype. The chain recombines TRBV2 with TRBJ1-6, with 9 bases that match TRBD1. This CDR3 region has 14 residues. CDR1 and CDR2 (germline): SNHLY, FYNNEI. V shed 6 bases, J shed 7 bases, and the junction held 4 bases outside the gene matches. CDR3 protein: CASRQGAINSPLHF. DNA of the CDR3: TGTGCCAGCAGACAGGGGGCAATCAATTCACCCCTCCACTTT.

CDR3 in DNA: TGTGCCAGCAGCAAAAGTAGGGGGCATATCGACGAGCAGTACTTC. As protein: CASSKSRGHIDEQYF. This chain joins TRBV21-1 and TRBJ2-7; no DNA check was done on the table's D call, TRBD1. TRBV21-1 is a known pseudogene. This CDR3 has 15 residues.

This clonotype was observed at least ten times. This chain links TRBV20-1 with TRBJ1-1, with D possibly TRBD1 on 5 matching bases. The CDR3 extends over 14 amino acids. CDR1 is DFQATT, CDR2 SNEGSKA, per germline (reference sequence). Here the CDR3 reads CRPGVGGSRTEAFF. CDR3 DNA sequence: TGCAGGCCTGGCGTGGGGGGATCGAGGACTGAAGCTTTCTTT.

This clonotype was seen only a few times. This sequence joins TRBV6-5 and TRBJ2-5, with TRBD2 matching 14 bases. Per germline, CDR1 MNHEY and CDR2 SVGAGI. The CDR3 has 18 amino acids. V trimming: 5 bases; J trimming: 5 bases; junction bases outside the gene matches: 13. The chain's CDR3 is CASSTPGLAGVRVETQYF. CDR3 coding DNA: TGTGCCAGCAGTACGCCGGGACTAGCGGGGGTTAGGGTGGAGACCCAGTACTTC.

In its sample, this clonotype was seen a few times. This chain joins TRBV20-1 and TRBJ2-3; 7 bases map to TRBD1. V gave up 6 bases and J gave up 4 bases; unmatched junction bases: 7. The CDR3 totals 13 residues. Germline V lookup: CDR1 DFQATT, CDR2 SNEGSKA (reference sequence). CDR3 nucleotides: TGCAGTGCCCCCCTCGGGACAGCAGATACGCAGTATTTT. Residues: CSAPLGTADTQYF.

This clonotype was found a few times. The gene calls are TRBV28 and TRBJ1-2; D unresolved. Trimming took off 3 bases at V and 4 bases at J, with 12 bases between the two ends. The CDR3 runs 14 residues. Germline V lookup: CDR1 MDHEN, CDR2 SYDVKM. The CDR3 protein is CASSLVRQIYGYTF. For the CDR3, the DNA is TGTGCCAGCAGTTTGGTTCGCCAGATCTATGGCTACACCTTC.

This clonotype turned up a few times. V usage is TRBV20-1 and J usage is TRBJ2-1, with a possible D match to TRBD2 (5 bases). Trimming stripped 6 bases from V and 6 bases from J, with 18 bases between. Germline CDR1 and CDR2: DFQATT and SNEGSKA (reference sequence). The CDR3 is 14 amino acids. The CDR3 reads CSATPGMGINEQFF. The CDR3 bases are TGCAGTGCAACTCCCGGGATGGGGATCAATGAGCAGTTCTTC.

The genes are TRBV5-1 and TRBJ2-1; a weak D match, TRBD2 (6 bases). CDR3 length equals 15 residues. The germline gives CDR1 SGHRS, CDR2 YFSETQ. V lost 1 base, J lost 0 bases, and 8 bases lay in between. The CDR3 region is CASSLTTSSYNEQFF. In DNA form, the CDR3 reads TGCGCCAGCAGCTTGACGACTAGCTCCTACAATGAGCAGTTCTTC.

This clonotype has ten or more counts. The chain joins TRBV10-3 to TRBJ2-5; 7 bases align to TRBD2. Trimming at V came to 4 bases and at J to 5 bases, leaving 7 bases not matched to a gene. The CDR3 consists of 14 residues. The germline V gene has CDR1 ENHRY and CDR2 SYGVKD. The CDR3 sequence: CAISVDGLGETQYF. The CDR3 DNA sequence: TGTGCCATCAGTGTTGACGGACTAGGGGAGACCCAGTACTTC.

This clonotype was counted ten times or more. The chain has TRBV27 and TRBJ1-1; no clear D. The CDR3 contains 15 residues. The germline V gene has CDR1 MNHEY and CDR2 SMNVEV (reference sequence). V was trimmed by 0 bases and J by 2 bases, leaving 10 bases between them. The CDR3 loop is CASSLSVAGNTEAFF. The CDR3 nucleotides are TGTGCCAGCAGTTTATCCGTGGCGGGAAACACTGAAGCTTTCTTT.

The chain has TRBV20-1 and TRBJ1-1; the D gene is possibly TRBD1 (5 bases). In germline, CDR1 is DFQATT, CDR2 SNEGSKA (reference sequence). With 2 bases removed from V and 1 base from J, the gap between germline ends came to 14 bases. This CDR3 has 15 amino acids. CDR3 nucleotide sequence: TGCAGTGCTAGATCCCACTCGACAGCGAACACTGAAGCTTTCTTT. Translated, it gives CSARSHSTANTEAFF.

The genes are TRBV14 and TRBJ2-7; D ambiguous. V gave up 1 base and J gave up 6 bases, with 10 bases separating them. The CDR3 is made up of 13 amino acids. Germline assignment: CDR1 SGHDN and CDR2 FVKESK. The CDR3 reads CASSQVRFGEQYF. CDR3 bases: TGTGCCAGCAGCCAAGTAAGGTTCGGCGAGCAGTACTTC.

This clonotype was counted ten times or more. V and J are TRBV4-2 and TRBJ2-1, with TRBD2 matching over 8 bases. Germline V gene lookup returns CDR1 LGHNA and CDR2 YNFKEQ. The CDR3 has 18 residues. Trimming removed 0 bases from V and 4 bases from J; junction bases left unmatched: 11. CDR3 loop: CASSQDNWLSGTYNEQFF. The DNA for the CDR3 is TGTGCCAGCAGCCAAGATAACTGGCTTAGCGGGACTTACAATGAGCAGTTCTTC.

The J gene is TRBJ1-4, the V gene TRBV7-2; no clear D. CDR3 length equals 15 residues. Trimming took off 3 bases at V and 0 bases at J, with 8 bases between the two ends. Germline CDR1 reads SGHTA; CDR2 reads FQGNSA. The CDR3: CASSFLGTTNEKLFF. CDR3 bases: TGTGCCAGCAGCTTCCTGGGAACAACTAATGAAAAACTGTTTTTT.